The entry below describes one T cell receptor (beta chain). The entry originates in a study of T cell changes during pregnancy in multiple sclerosis. The data were produced by immunoSEQ multiplex PCR, yet TCRdb's version contains in-frame clones alone and is incomplete. Of around 92,000 clones listed, approximately 93% are singletons. V dropped 1 base and J dropped 9 bases, with 10 bases sitting between them. The CDR3 extends over 13 amino acids. The V gene's germline CDR1 is LGHNA and CDR2 YSLEER. The source is a female donor with multiple sclerosis, enrolled in a pregnancy study. Sequenced material: peripheral blood, taken after pregnancy. The chain links TRBV4-3 to TRBJ2-1; D is uncertain. The CDR3 DNA is TGCGCCAGCAGCCAAGCCATGAACGGTGAGCAGTTCTTC. Translation gives CASSQAMNGEQFF.